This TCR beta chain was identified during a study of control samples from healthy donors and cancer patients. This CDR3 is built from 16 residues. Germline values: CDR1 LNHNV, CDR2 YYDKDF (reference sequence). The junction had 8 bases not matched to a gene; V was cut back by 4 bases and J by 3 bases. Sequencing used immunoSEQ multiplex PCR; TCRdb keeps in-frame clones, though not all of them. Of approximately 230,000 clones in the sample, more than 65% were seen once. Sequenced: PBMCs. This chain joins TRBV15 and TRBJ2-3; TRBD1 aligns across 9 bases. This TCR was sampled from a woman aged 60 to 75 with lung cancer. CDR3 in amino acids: CATSNNRDRVTDTQYF. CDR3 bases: TGTGCCACCAGCAACAACCGGGACAGGGTAACAGATACGCAGTATTTT.